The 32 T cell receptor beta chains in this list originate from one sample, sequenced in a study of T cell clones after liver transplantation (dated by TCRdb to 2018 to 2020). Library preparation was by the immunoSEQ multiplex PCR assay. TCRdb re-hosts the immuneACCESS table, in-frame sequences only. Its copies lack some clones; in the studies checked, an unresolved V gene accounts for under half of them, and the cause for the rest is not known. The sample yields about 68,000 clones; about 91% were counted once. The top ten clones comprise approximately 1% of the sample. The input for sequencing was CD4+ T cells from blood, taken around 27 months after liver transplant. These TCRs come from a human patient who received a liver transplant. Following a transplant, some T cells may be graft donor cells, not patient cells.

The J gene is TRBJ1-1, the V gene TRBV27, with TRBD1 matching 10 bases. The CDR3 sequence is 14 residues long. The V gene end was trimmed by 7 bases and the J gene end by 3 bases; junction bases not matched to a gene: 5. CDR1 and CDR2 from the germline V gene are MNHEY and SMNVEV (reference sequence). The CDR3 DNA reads TGTGCCAGCAACGACAGGGGGCCTTACACTGAAGCTTTCTTT. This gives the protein CASNDRGPYTEAFF.

The CDR3 nucleotides read TGCGCCAGCAGCGAAGAGACAGGGATTGTAGATGAGCAGTTCTTC. Amino acids: CASSEETGIVDEQFF. This chain connects TRBV5-1 to TRBJ2-1, with TRBD1 matching over 7 bases. The CDR3 extends over 15 amino acids. V dropped 4 bases and J dropped 8; count of bases not matched to a gene: 12. Per the germline V gene, CDR1 is SGHRS and CDR2 is YFSETQ.

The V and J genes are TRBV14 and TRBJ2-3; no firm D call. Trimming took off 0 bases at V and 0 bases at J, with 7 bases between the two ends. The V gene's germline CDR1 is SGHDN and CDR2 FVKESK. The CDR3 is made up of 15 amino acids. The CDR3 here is CASSQDGDSTDTQYF. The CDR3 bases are TGTGCCAGCAGCCAAGATGGTGACAGCACAGATACGCAGTATTTT.

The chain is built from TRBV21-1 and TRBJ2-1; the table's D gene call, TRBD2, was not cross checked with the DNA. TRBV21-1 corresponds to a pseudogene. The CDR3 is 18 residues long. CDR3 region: CASSNEGAAGEGYNEQFF. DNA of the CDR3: TGTGCCAGCAGCAACGAAGGGGCAGCGGGAGAGGGCTACAATGAGCAGTTCTTC.

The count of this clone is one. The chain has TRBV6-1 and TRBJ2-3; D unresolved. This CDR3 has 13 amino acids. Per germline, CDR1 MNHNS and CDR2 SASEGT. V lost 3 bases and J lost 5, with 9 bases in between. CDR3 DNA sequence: TGTGCCAGCAGTGATGAGGTTAGAGATACGCAGTATTTT. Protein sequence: CASSDEVRDTQYF.

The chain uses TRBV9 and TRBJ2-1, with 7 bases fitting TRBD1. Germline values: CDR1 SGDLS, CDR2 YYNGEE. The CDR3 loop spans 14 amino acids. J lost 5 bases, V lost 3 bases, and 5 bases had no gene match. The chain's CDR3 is CASSEGQWDNEQFF. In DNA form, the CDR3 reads TGTGCCAGCAGCGAGGGACAGTGGGACAATGAGCAGTTCTTC.

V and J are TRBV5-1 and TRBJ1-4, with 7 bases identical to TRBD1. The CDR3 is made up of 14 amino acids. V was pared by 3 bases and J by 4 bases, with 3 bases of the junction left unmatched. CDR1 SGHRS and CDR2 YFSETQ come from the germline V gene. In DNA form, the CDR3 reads TGCGCCAGCAGCTCACAGGGGTATAATGAAAAACTGTTTTTT. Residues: CASSSQGYNEKLFF.

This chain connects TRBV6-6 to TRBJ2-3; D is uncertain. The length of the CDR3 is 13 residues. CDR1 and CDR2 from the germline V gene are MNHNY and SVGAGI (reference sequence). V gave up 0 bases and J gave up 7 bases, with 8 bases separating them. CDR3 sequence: CASSYSSGNTQYF. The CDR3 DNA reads TGTGCCAGCAGTTACTCGAGTGGGAATACGCAGTATTTT.

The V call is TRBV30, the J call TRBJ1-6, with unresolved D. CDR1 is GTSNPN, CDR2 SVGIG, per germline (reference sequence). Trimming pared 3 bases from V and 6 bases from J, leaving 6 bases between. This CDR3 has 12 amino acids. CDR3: CAWRVINSPLHF. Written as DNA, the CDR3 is TGTGCCTGGAGGGTGATTAATTCACCCCTCCACTTT.

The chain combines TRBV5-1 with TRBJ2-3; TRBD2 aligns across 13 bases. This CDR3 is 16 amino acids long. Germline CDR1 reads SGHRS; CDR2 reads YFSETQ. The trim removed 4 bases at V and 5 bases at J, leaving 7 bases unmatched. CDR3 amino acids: CASSKGTSGVEDTQYF. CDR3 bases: TGCGCCAGCAGCAAGGGGACTAGCGGGGTAGAAGATACGCAGTATTTT.

CDR3 sequence (DNA): TGCGCCAGCAGCCCATTGGGGCTGGACAGGGGTATATATGGCTACACCTTC. Translation gives CASSPLGLDRGIYGYTF. The chain combines TRBV5-1 with TRBJ1-2; 9 bases are a match to TRBD1. This CDR3 region has 17 residues. The V gene end was trimmed by 4 bases and the J gene end by 5 bases; junction bases not matched to a gene: 15. CDR1 and CDR2 (germline): SGHRS, YFSETQ.

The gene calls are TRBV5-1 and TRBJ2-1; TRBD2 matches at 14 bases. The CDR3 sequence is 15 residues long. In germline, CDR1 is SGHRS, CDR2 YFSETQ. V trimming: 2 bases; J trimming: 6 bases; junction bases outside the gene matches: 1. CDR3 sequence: CASSFGLAGGNEQFF. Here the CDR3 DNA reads TGCGCCAGCAGCTTCGGACTAGCGGGAGGCAATGAGCAGTTCTTC.

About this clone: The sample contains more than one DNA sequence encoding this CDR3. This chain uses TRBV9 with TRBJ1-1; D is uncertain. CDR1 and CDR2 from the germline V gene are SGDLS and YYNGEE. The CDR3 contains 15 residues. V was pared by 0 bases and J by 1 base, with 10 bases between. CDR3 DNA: TGTGCCAGCAGCGTAGGAACTTTAGGGAACACTGAAGCTTTCTTT. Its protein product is CASSVGTLGNTEAFF.

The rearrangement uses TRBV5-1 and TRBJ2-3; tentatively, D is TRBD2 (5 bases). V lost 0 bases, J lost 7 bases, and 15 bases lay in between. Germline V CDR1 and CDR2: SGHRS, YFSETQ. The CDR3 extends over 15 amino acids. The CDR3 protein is CASSLAYGDTNTQYF. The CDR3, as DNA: TGCGCCAGCAGCTTGGCCTACGGGGATACGAATACGCAGTATTTT.

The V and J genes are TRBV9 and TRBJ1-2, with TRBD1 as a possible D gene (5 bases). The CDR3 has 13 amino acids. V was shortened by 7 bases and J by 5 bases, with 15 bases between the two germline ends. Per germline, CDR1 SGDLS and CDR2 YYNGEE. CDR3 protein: CASAPGQRYGYTF. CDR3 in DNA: TGTGCCAGCGCCCCGGGGCAGCGATATGGCTACACCTTC.

The CDR3 DNA is TGTGCCAGCAGCCCTGGACTAGCGGGAGGAGGTACTCTCACAGATACGCAGTATTTT. Its protein product is CASSPGLAGGGTLTDTQYF. The chain couples TRBV5-6 to TRBJ2-3, with 14 bases matching TRBD2. The CDR3 has 19 amino acids. Germline V gene lookup returns CDR1 SGHDT and CDR2 YYEEEE. Trimming at V came to 4 bases and at J to 2 bases, leaving 12 bases not matched to a gene.

CDR3 nucleotides: TGTGCCATCAGTGAGTCGTGGGAGCAGTACTTC. The encoded protein is CAISESWEQYF. V usage is TRBV10-3 and J usage is TRBJ2-7; D is unclear. Germline V CDR1 and CDR2: ENHRY, SYGVKD. Deletions cut 0 bases from V and 7 bases from J, with 4 bases between. This CDR3 spans 11 amino acids.

CDR3 sequence (DNA): TGTGCCAGCAGGAGGACAGTTACTAATAGCAATCAGCCCCAGCATTTT. Protein product: CASRRTVTNSNQPQHF. The chain links TRBV28 to TRBJ1-5; tentatively, D is TRBD1 (6 bases). Trimming removed 6 bases from V and 0 bases from J, with 15 bases in between. CDR3 length: 16 residues. Looked up from germline, CDR1 is MDHEN and CDR2 is SYDVKM.

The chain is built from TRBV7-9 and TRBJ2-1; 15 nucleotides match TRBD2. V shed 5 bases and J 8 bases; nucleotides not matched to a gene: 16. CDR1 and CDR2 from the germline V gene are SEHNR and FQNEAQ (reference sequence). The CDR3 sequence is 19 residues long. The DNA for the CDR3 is TGTGCCAGCAGCGACCGGATAGGGAGGACTAGCGGGAGGGCCTATGAGCAGTTCTTC. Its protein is CASSDRIGRTSGRAYEQFF.

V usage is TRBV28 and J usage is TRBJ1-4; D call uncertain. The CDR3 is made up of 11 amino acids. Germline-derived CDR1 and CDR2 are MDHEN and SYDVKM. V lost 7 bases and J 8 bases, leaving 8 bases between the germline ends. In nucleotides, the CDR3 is TGTGCCAGCATGGGAAACGAAAAACTGTTTTTT. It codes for CASMGNEKLFF.

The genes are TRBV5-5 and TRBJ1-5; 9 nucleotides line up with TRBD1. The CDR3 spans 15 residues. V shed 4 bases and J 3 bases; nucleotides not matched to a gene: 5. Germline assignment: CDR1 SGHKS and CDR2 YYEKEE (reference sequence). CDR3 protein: CASSLDRGFNQPQHF. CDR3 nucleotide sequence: TGTGCCAGCAGCCTGGACAGGGGTTTCAATCAGCCCCAGCATTTT.

The CDR3 DNA reads as TGTGCCAGCAGTCTTCAGCCGGACGCCGCCTACGAGCAGTACTTC. Translating gives CASSLQPDAAYEQYF. The V call is TRBV7-3, the J call TRBJ2-7, with no clear D. Trimming pared 6 bases from V and 2 bases from J, leaving 17 bases between. Germline loops: CDR1 SGHTA, CDR2 FQGTGA. The CDR3 spans 15 residues.

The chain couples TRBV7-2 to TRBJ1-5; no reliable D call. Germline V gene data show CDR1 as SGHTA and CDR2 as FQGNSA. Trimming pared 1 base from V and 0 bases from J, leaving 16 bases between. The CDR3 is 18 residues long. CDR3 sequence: CASSLVGGWGYSNQPQHF. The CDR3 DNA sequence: TGTGCCAGCAGCTTAGTAGGAGGGTGGGGATATAGCAATCAGCCCCAGCATTTT.

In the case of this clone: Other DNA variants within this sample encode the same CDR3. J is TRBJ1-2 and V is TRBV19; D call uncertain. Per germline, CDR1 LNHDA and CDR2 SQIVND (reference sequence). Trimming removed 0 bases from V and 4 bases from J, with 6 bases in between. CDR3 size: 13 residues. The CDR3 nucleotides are TGTGCCAGTAGTATAGAGGGCAGCTATGGCTACACCTTC. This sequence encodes CASSIEGSYGYTF.

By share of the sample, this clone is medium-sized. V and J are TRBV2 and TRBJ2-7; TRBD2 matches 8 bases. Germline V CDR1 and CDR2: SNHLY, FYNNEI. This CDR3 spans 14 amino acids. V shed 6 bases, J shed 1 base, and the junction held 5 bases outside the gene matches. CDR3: CASSETSASYEQYF. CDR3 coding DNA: TGTGCCAGCAGCGAGACTAGCGCATCCTACGAGCAGTACTTC.

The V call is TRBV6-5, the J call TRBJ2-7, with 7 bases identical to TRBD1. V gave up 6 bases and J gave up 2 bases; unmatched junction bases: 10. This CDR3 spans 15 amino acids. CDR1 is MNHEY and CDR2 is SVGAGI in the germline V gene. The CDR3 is CASSPSGQYTYEQYF. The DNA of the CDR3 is TGTGCCAGCAGCCCTTCGGGACAGTACACCTACGAGCAGTACTTC.

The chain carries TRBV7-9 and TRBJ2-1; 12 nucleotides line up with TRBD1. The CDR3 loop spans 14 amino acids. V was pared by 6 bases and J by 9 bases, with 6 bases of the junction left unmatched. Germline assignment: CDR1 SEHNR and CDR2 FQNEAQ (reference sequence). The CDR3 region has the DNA TGTGCCAGCAGTGGGACAGGGGGCTGGGGTGAGCAGTTCTTC. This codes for CASSGTGGWGEQFF.

CDR3: CASSLYSRGAKTEAFF. For the CDR3, the DNA is TGTGCCAGCAGTTTGTATAGTCGGGGGGCGAAGACTGAAGCTTTCTTT. The chain combines TRBV28 with TRBJ1-1; weak D call: TRBD1 (6 bases). The CDR3 loop spans 16 amino acids. Trimming stripped 3 bases from V and 5 bases from J, with 19 bases between. The germline V gene has CDR1 MDHEN and CDR2 SYDVKM.

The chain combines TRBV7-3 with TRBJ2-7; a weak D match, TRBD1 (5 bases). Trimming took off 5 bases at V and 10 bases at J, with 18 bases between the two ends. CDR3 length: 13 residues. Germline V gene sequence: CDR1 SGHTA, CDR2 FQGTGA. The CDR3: CASSGAWQAVQYF. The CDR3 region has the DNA TGTGCCAGCAGCGGGGCGTGGCAGGCCGTACAGTACTTC.

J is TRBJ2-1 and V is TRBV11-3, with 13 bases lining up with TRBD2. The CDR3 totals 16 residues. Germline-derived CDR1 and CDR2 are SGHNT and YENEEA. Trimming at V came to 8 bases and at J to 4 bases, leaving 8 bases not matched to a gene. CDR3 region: CASGHGTSGKYNEQFF. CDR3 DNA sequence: TGTGCCAGCGGCCATGGGACTAGCGGGAAATACAATGAGCAGTTCTTC.

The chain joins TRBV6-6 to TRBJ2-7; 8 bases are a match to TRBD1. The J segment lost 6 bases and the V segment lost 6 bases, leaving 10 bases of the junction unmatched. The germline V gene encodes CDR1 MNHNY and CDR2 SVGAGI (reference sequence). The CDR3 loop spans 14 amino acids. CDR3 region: CASSPRQGAREQYF. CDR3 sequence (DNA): TGTGCCAGCAGCCCGAGGCAGGGGGCGCGCGAGCAGTACTTC.

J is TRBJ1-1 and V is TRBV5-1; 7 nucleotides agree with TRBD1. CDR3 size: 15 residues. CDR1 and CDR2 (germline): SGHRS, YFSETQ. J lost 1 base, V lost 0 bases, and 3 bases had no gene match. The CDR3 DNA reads TGCGCCAGCAGCTTGGGGGACAGAGAGAACACTGAAGCTTTCTTT. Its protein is CASSLGDRENTEAFF.